The source of this TCR beta chain is a study of T cells in Graves' hyperthyroidism and ophthalmopathy. Overall study context: At initial diagnosis, before any treatment had begun, peripheral blood was obtained. Study-wide results and limits: Ophthalmopathy got predicted by the model a median about six months before its onset.

Amplification of TCR beta CDR3 regions was performed using RNA transcripts as template. HTBI primers were used for first-round RT-PCR of the TCR CDR3. TCRdb reprocessed the multiplex PCR reads via MiXCR and lists one record per CDR3 protein. The repertoire holds under 400,000 distinct CDR3 sequences, with over 10% as singletons. The CDR3 runs 14 residues. V was pared by 5 bases and J by 7 bases, with 16 bases between. With regard to this clonotype: Its antigen is still unknown.

For Graves' hyperthyroidism to be stable, ophthalmopathy could not progress within 18 months. Material for sequencing was blood. V is TRBV12-3 or TRBV12-4 and J is TRBJ2-3; unclear D gene. The receptor was isolated from a woman in her late teens or twenties with Graves' hyperthyroidism. The CDR3 sequence is CASSTGPYKHTQYF. The CDR3 coding sequence is TGTGCCAGCAGTACCGGACCGTATAAACATACGCAGTATTTT.